Reported below is one T cell receptor beta chain. No antigen is known for it. This record comes from a study of T-cell memory formation after mild COVID-19. The wider study: The study found TCR clusters largely donor specific. Regarding the study as a whole: Balance between CD4 and CD8 was seen in clones contracting day 15 to 85, and a CD4+ lean was seen in later expanders. Pre-infection memory held some responding clones, suggesting pre-existing cross-reactive T cells responded. The CD4+ clones that contracted clustered mainly within CM and EM, and the CD8+ clones concentrated in EMRA.

TCRdb itself ran the 5' RACE reads through MiXCR, one entry per CDR3 protein. The sample lists fewer than 700,000 distinct CDR3 sequences; about 20% were seen once. Between the trimmed V and J ends, which lost 0 bases and 14 bases, there was a span of 5 bases. Germline values: CDR1 SQVTM, CDR2 ANQGSEA. The CDR3 has 9 residues. The sequence was obtained from an adult woman who had mild COVID-19 (a few samples of this study predate the infection). Cell type and time point are not known. The V call is TRBV29-1, the J call TRBJ2-1; no reliable D call. The sequenced sample was PBMCs or a T cell subset sorted from them (not recorded which). The CDR3, as DNA: TGCAGCGTTGAAGAGTGGGAGTTCTTC. Protein sequence: CSVEEWEFF.